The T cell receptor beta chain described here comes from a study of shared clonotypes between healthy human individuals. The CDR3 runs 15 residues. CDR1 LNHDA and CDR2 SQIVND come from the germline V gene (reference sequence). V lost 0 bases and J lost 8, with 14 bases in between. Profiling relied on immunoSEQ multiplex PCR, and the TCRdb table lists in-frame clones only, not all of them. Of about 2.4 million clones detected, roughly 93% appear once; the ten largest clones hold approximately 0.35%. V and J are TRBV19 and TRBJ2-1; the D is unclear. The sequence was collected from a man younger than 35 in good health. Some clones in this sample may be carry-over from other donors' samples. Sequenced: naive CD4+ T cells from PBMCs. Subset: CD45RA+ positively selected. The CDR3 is CASSIDVLTADEQFF. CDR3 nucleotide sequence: TGTGCCAGTAGTATAGATGTACTGACGGCCGATGAGCAGTTCTTC.